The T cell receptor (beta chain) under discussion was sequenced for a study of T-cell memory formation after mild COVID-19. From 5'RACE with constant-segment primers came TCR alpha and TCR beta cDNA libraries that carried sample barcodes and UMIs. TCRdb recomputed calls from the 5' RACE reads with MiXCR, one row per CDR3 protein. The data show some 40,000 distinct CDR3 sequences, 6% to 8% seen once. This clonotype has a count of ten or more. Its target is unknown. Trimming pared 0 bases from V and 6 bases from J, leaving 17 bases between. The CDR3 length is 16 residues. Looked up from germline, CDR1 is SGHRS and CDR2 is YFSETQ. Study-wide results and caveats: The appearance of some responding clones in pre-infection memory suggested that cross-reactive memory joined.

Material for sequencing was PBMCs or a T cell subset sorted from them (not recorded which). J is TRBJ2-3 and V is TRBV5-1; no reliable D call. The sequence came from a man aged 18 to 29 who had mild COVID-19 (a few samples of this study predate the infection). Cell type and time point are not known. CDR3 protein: CASSLGGTELMDTQYF. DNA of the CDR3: TGCGCCAGCAGCTTGGGAGGAACGGAGTTGATGGATACGCAGTATTTT.